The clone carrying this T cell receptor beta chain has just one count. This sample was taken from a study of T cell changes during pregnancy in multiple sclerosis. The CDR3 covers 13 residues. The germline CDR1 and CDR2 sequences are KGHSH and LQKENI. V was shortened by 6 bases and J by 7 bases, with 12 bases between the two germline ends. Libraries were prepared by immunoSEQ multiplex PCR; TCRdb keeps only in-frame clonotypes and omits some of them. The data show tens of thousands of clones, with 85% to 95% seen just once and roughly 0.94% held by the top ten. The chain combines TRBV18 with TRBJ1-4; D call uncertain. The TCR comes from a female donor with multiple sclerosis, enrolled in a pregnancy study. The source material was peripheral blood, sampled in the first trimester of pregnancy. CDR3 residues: CASSAGLGEKLFF. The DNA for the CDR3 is TGTGCCAGCTCGGCGGGGTTGGGTGAAAAACTGTTTTTT.